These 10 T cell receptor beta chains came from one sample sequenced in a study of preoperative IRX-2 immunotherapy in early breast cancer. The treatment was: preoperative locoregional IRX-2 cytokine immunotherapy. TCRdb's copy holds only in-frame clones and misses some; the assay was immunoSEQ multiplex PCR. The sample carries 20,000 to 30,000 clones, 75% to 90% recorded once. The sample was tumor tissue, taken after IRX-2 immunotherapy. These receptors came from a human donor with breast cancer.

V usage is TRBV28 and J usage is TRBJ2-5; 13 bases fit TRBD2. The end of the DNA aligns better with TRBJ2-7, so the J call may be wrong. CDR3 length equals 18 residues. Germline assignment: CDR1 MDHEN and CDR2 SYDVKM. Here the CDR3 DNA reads TGTGCCAGCAGCCCCACTAGCGGGAGGGCCCCGTTCCCTTACGAGCAGTACTTC. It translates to CASSPTSGRAPFPYEQYF.

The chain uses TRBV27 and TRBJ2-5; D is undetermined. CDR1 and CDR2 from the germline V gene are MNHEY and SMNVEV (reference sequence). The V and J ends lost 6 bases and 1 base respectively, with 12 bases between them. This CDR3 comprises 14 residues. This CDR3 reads CASRVGRTQETQYF. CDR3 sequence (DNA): TGTGCCAGCAGAGTGGGTAGAACCCAAGAGACCCAGTACTTC.

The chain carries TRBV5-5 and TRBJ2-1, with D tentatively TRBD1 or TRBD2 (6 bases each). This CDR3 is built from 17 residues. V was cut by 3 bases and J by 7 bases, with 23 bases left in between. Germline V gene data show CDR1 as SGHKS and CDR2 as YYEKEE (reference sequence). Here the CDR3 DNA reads TGTGCCAGCAGCTACCGGGTGGGGGGCCAGAAAAGGAATGAGCAGTTCTTC. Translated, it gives CASSYRVGGQKRNEQFF.

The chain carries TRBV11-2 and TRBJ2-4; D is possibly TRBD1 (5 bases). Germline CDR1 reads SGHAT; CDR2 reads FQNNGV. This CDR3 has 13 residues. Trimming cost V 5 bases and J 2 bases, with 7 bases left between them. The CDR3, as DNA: TGTGCCAGCAGCACAGGCCCCAAAAACATTCAGTACTTC. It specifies CASSTGPKNIQYF. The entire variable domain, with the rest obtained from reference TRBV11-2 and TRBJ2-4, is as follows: EAGVAQSPRYKIIEKRQSVAFWCNPISGHATLYWYQQILGQGPKLLIQFQNNGVVDDSQLPKDRFSAERLKGVDSTLKIQPAKLEDSAVYLCASSTGPKNIQYFGAGTRLSVL.

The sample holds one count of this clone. Here the CDR3 DNA reads TGTGCCAGCAGCCCAACGACAGGATACTCCTACGAGCAGTACTTC. Translation gives CASSPTTGYSYEQYF. The rearrangement links TRBV7-9 to TRBJ2-7; D possibly corresponds to TRBD1 (6 bases). The CDR3 runs to 15 residues. Germline CDR1 SEHNR, CDR2 FQNEAQ (reference sequence). The V end lost 5 bases, the J end lost 0 bases, and 14 bases lay between the germline ends.

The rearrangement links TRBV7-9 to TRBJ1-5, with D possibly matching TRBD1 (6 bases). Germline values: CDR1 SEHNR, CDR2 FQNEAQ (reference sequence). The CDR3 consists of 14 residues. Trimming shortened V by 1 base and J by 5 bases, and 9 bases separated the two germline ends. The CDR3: CASSLVQGDQPQHF. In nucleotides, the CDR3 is TGTGCCAGCAGCTTAGTACAGGGTGATCAGCCCCAGCATTTT.

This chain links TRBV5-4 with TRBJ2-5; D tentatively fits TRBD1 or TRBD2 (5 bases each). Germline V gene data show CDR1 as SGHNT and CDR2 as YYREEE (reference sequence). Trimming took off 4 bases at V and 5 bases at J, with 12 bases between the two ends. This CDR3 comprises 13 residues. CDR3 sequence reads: CASSRDPGETQYF. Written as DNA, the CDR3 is TGTGCCAGCAGCCGGGACCCCGGGGAGACCCAGTACTTC.

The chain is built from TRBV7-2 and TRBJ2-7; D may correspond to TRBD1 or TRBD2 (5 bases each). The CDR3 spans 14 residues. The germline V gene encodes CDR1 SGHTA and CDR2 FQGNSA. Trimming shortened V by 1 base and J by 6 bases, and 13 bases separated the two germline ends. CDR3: CASSLGRMGTEQYF. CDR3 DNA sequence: TGTGCCAGCAGCTTAGGGAGAATGGGGACCGAGCAGTACTTC.

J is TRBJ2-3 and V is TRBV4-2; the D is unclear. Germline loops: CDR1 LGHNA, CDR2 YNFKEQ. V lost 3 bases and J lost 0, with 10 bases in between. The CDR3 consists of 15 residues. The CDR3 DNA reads TGTGCCAGCAGCCATACGTTTCAAAGCACAGATACGCAGTATTTT. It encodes CASSHTFQSTDTQYF.

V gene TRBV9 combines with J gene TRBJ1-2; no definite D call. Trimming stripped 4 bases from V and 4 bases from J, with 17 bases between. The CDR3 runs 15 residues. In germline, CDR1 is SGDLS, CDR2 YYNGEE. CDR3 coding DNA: TGTGCCAGCAGCCTACGGGAGGGTCGCGTCTATGGCTACACCTTC. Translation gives CASSLREGRVYGYTF. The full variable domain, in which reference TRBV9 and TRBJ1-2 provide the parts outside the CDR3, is DSGVTQTPKHLITATGQRVTLRCSPRSGDLSVYWYQQSLDQGLQFLIQYYNGEERAKGNILERFSAQQFPDLHSELNLSSLELGDSALYFCASSLREGRVYGYTFGSGTRLTVV.